This TCR beta chain was sequenced for a study of T cell repertoires in cytomegalovirus infection. The overall study: Public signatures in TCR beta pointed to CMV infection and matching HLA type.

Each CDR3 protein is one row after TCRdb ran MiXCR on the reads. The data contain 350,000 to 550,000 distinct CDR3 sequences, roughly 30% of them singletons. In this sample, this clonotype turned up many times. The CDR3 sequence is 15 residues long. The V and J ends lost 1 base and 7 bases respectively, with 16 bases between them. Germline assignment: CDR1 SGHVS and CDR2 FNYEAQ. The chain is built from TRBV7-6 and TRBJ2-5; a possible D gene is TRBD1 (6 bases). The clonotype was recovered from a human donor in good health (CMV status not recorded). Some clones in this sample may be carry-over from other donors' samples. Sequencing input: PBMCs. CDR3 sequence (DNA): TGTGCCAGCAGCTTAGAGGTTCAGGGGATCGTGACCCAGTACTTC. Amino acids: CASSLEVQGIVTQYF.